The rows below give T cell receptor beta chains drawn from one sample of a study of T cells in Graves' hyperthyroidism and ophthalmopathy. In TCRdb, the multiplex PCR reads were re-called with MiXCR into one record per CDR3 protein. Seen here are 500,000 to 650,000 distinct CDR3 sequences, around 15% observed once, and the top ten hold around 12%. The sequencing sample was made of blood. Receptor source: a woman between 50 and 59 years old with Graves' ophthalmopathy. The CDR3 runs from the conserved cysteine through the conserved F or W. D genes are given only for firm matches. The listing skips clone size in some rows; elsewhere it reads once, few, many or a size class.

V	J	size	D	CDR3	DNA
TRBV27	TRBJ2-2	many	.	CASRRQGIGELFF	TGTGCCAGCAGACGGCAGGGGATCGGGGAGCTGTTTTTT
TRBV20-1	TRBJ2-1	.	TRBD2	CSARDRRTSGKYNEQFF	TGCAGTGCTAGAGATCGAAGGACTAGCGGGAAATACAATGAGCAGTTCTTC
TRBV9	TRBJ1-4	few	.	CASSVVTGEKLFF	TGTGCCAGCAGCGTAGTAACAGGGGAAAAACTGTTTTTT
TRBV28	TRBJ1-1	.	TRBD1	CASSSGTGGIRNTEAFF	TGTGCCAGCAGTTCCGGGACAGGGGGCATTCGGAACACTGAAGCTTTCTTT
TRBV7-2	TRBJ2-7	.	.	CASSPSRYEQYF	TGTGCCAGCAGCCCATCGCGGTACGAGCAGTACTTC
TRBV7-2	TRBJ2-4	.	.	CASSLVSLAKNIQYF	TGTGCCAGCAGCTTAGTTAGCCTAGCCAAAAACATTCAGTACTTC
TRBV20-1	TRBJ2-3	many	.	CSASYSFGLTDTQYF	TGCAGTGCTAGTTATAGTTTTGGCCTCACAGATACGCAGTATTTT
TRBV2	TRBJ2-1	many	TRBD1	CASSVQGADNEQFF	TGTGCCAGCAGTGTACAGGGGGCGGACAATGAGCAGTTCTTC
TRBV25-1	TRBJ2-4	few	.	CASSKTRDPGLAKNIQYF	TGTGCCAGCAGTAAAACCCGGGACCCTGGTCTAGCCAAAAACATTCAGTACTTC
TRBV5-1	TRBJ1-2	few	TRBD1	CASSQDRAYYGYTF	TGCGCCAGCAGCCAAGACAGGGCTTACTATGGCTACACCTTC
TRBV6-1	TRBJ1-1	many	.	CASSERGLNTEAFF	TGTGCCAGCAGTGAACGGGGTTTGAACACTGAAGCTTTCTTT
TRBV7-8	TRBJ2-5	many	.	CASSLFDTQETQYF	TGTGCCAGCAGCTTGTTTGACACCCAAGAGACCCAGTACTTC
TRBV2	TRBJ2-7	many	TRBD2	CASVGRGDYEQYF	TGTGCCAGCGTAGGGAGGGGAGACTACGAGCAGTACTTC
TRBV29-1	TRBJ2-2	few	TRBD1	CSVDGTANTGELFF	TGCAGCGTTGACGGGACAGCGAACACCGGGGAGCTGTTTTTT
TRBV27	TRBJ1-6	.	.	CASSPGSWGFYNSPLHF	TGTGCCAGCTCCCCTGGTTCTTGGGGGTTCTATAATTCACCCCTCCACTTT
TRBV7-8	TRBJ2-3	many	.	CASSPKSRGHTQYF	TGTGCCAGCAGCCCGAAGTCCAGGGGACATACGCAGTATTTT
TRBV29-1	TRBJ1-1	many	.	CSVEVRGRNTEAFF	TGCAGCGTTGAAGTCCGGGGGAGAAACACTGAAGCTTTCTTT
TRBV24-1	TRBJ1-3	.	.	CATSDATDSGNTIYF	TGTGCCACCAGTGACGCGACAGACTCTGGAAACACCATATATTTT
TRBV29-1	TRBJ2-3	many	.	CSGVGDGTDTQYF	TGCAGCGGGGTGGGGGATGGCACAGATACGCAGTATTTT
TRBV2	TRBJ2-1	many	.	CAATPLRTRTNEQFF	TGTGCCGCAACTCCTTTAAGGACAAGAACCAATGAGCAGTTCTTC
TRBV7-2	TRBJ2-2	few	.	CASSLLLSGTYANTGELFF	TGTGCCAGCAGCTTACTTTTAAGCGGGACATACGCGAACACCGGGGAGCTGTTTTTT
TRBV11-2	TRBJ2-1	many	.	CASSLARRAYNEQFF	TGTGCCAGCAGCTTAGCCCGGAGGGCCTACAATGAGCAGTTCTTC
TRBV6-2/TRBV6-3	TRBJ2-3	few	TRBD2	CASRKTSGRPDTQYF	TGTGCCAGCCGGAAAACTAGCGGGAGGCCGGATACGCAGTATTTT
TRBV18	TRBJ2-1	many	TRBD2	CASSPRASGRGEQFF	TGTGCCAGCTCACCACGGGCTAGCGGGAGAGGTGAGCAGTTCTTC
TRBV5-6	TRBJ2-7	many	.	CASSLPGATSSYEQYF	TGTGCCAGCAGCTTGCCCGGGGCTACTAGCTCCTACGAGCAGTACTTC
TRBV4-1	TRBJ1-4	.	.	CASSPGVGSEKLFF	TGCGCCAGCAGCCCAGGGGTGGGGAGTGAAAAACTGTTTTTT
TRBV4-3	TRBJ1-5	few	TRBD1	CASSRDAGQGGNQPQHF	TGCGCCAGCAGCCGAGACGCGGGACAGGGGGGCAATCAGCCCCAGCATTTT
TRBV28	TRBJ2-1	.	.	CASPGPYNEQFF	TGTGCCAGCCCGGGACCCTACAATGAGCAGTTCTTC
TRBV5-1	TRBJ2-5	.	TRBD1	CASVPGTGDGETQYF	TGCGCCAGCGTCCCCGGGACAGGGGACGGAGAGACCCAGTACTTC
TRBV19	TRBJ2-7	few	TRBD1	CASSIQLQGVYEQYF	TGTGCCAGTAGTATTCAATTACAGGGGGTATACGAGCAGTACTTC
TRBV27	TRBJ2-7	many	TRBD1	CASRPGTGVNEQYF	TGTGCCAGCAGGCCCGGGACAGGGGTTAACGAGCAGTACTTC
TRBV20-1	TRBJ2-7	.	TRBD2	CSARGTSGRRGTYEQYF	TGCAGTGCCCGGGGGACTAGCGGGAGGAGAGGAACCTACGAGCAGTACTTC
TRBV9	TRBJ2-7	many	.	CASSVAPNYEQYF	TGTGCCAGCAGCGTCGCGCCAAACTACGAGCAGTACTTC
TRBV5-6	TRBJ1-1	many	.	CASSLGAGLNTEAFF	TGTGCCAGCAGCTTGGGGGCAGGGTTGAACACTGAAGCTTTCTTT
TRBV4-1	TRBJ2-7	many	.	CASSQGERATYEQYF	TGCGCCAGCAGCCAAGGGGAGCGCGCAACCTACGAGCAGTACTTC
TRBV13	TRBJ1-5	few	.	CASSKKGQPQHF	TGTGCCAGCAGCAAGAAGGGTCAGCCCCAGCATTTT
TRBV20-1	TRBJ2-7	.	TRBD1	CSARDPGTGITYEQYF	TGCAGTGCTAGAGACCCCGGGACAGGGATTACCTACGAGCAGTACTTC
TRBV20-1	TRBJ2-1	many	.	CSARDLRALDEQFF	TGCAGTGCTAGAGATCTCAGGGCGTTAGATGAGCAGTTCTTC
TRBV6-1	TRBJ1-5	.	.	CASRQTTGRGRPQHF	TGTGCCAGCAGGCAGACGACAGGCCGGGGGCGGCCCCAGCATTTT
TRBV20-1	TRBJ1-5	.	TRBD1	CSANGQGAYSNQPQHF	TGCAGTGCTAATGGACAGGGGGCTTATAGCAATCAGCCCCAGCATTTT
TRBV7-9	TRBJ1-2	many	.	CASSSQLRYGYTF	TGTGCCAGCAGCTCTCAACTGCGCTATGGCTACACCTTC
TRBV19	TRBJ2-7	.	TRBD2	CASSRLAGSSYEQYF	TGTGCCAGTAGCCGACTAGCGGGCAGCTCCTACGAGCAGTACTTC
TRBV6-2/TRBV6-3	TRBJ1-1	few	.	CASTSRGGVSTEAFF	TGTGCCAGCACCTCCAGAGGAGGGGTCTCCACTGAAGCTTTCTTT
TRBV15	TRBJ2-7	many	TRBD1	CATSRTGGPYEQYF	TGTGCCACCAGCAGGACAGGGGGCCCCTACGAGCAGTACTTC
TRBV3-1	TRBJ2-7	many	.	CASSQGLRTYEQYF	TGTGCCAGCAGCCAAGGACTAAGGACGTACGAGCAGTACTTC